Below are 26 T cell receptor beta chains sequenced from a single sample in a study of long-term antiretroviral therapy in people with HIV. At the survey level, the v3.0 immunoSEQ assay was run. The table came from immunoSEQ multiplex PCR; TCRdb's copy has only in-frame clones and leaves some out. The sample lists tens of thousands of clones, around nine tenths occurring once. The sample consisted of unsorted PBMCs, taken almost 4.6 years after starting antiretroviral therapy. The receptors were gathered from a man aged 25 to 40 with HIV.

V usage is TRBV7-2 and J usage is TRBJ1-1; D remains ambiguous. The CDR3 extends over 11 amino acids. The V and J ends lost 1 base and 7 bases respectively, with 4 bases between them. CDR1 is SGHTA, CDR2 FQGNSA, per germline. This chain's CDR3 is CASSLGREAFF. The CDR3 nucleotides are TGTGCCAGCAGCTTAGGGCGTGAAGCTTTCTTT.

The V call is TRBV30, the J call TRBJ2-1; D is uncertain. Trimming shortened V by 0 bases and J by 8 bases, and 23 bases separated the two germline ends. The CDR3 is 17 residues long. Germline V gives CDR1 GTSNPN, CDR2 SVGIG (reference sequence). DNA of the CDR3: TGTGCCTGGAGTGTGCTACCACTCGGTTCCGGTGGGGATGAGCAGTTCTTC. It codes for CAWSVLPLGSGGDEQFF.

The V gene is TRBV27, the J gene TRBJ1-2; a weak D match, TRBD1 (6 bases). The V end lost 8 bases, the J end lost 6 bases, and 22 bases lay between the germline ends. CDR1 and CDR2 (germline): MNHEY, SMNVEV (reference sequence). The CDR3 is made up of 15 amino acids. CDR3 sequence reads: CASRSTGNTLNGYTF. The CDR3 DNA is TGTGCCAGCCGATCAACAGGGAACACGTTAAATGGCTACACCTTC.

The V call is TRBV11-2, the J call TRBJ1-1; D call uncertain. In germline, CDR1 is SGHAT, CDR2 FQNNGV. Trimming removed 3 bases at V and 4 bases at J, with 18 bases between. The CDR3 covers 16 residues. DNA of the CDR3: TGTGCCAGCAGCTTTGGACGCATGGTTGTGGGCACTGAAGCTTTCTTT. It is translated as CASSFGRMVVGTEAFF.

The chain has TRBV15 and TRBJ2-2, with TRBD2 matching 9 bases. This CDR3 has 13 amino acids. Losses at the gene ends were 7 bases for V and 12 bases for J; bases not matched to a gene: 9. The germline V gene has CDR1 LNHNV and CDR2 YYDKDF (reference sequence). The CDR3 nucleotides read TGTGCCACCAACGAGGGGGCGGGAGGGCAGCTGTTTTTT. Protein product: CATNEGAGGQLFF.

The V and J genes are TRBV5-4 and TRBJ2-7, with D uncertain. The germline CDR1 and CDR2 sequences are SGHNT and YYREEE (reference sequence). The CDR3 loop spans 16 amino acids. V was clipped by 6 bases and J by 5 bases, with 24 bases between them. CDR3 in DNA: TGTGCCAGCACCACCGATCCCGAACCCCTGAGCAACGAGCAGTACTTC. It specifies CASTTDPEPLSNEQYF.

The V call is TRBV4-2, the J call TRBJ2-3, with TRBD2 identical over 8 bases. In germline, CDR1 is LGHNA, CDR2 YNFKEQ. The V gene end was trimmed by 0 bases and the J gene end by 2 bases; junction bases not matched to a gene: 10. The CDR3 has 18 amino acids. DNA of the CDR3: TGTGCCAGCAGCCAAGATCCGGGACTAGTCACGTCCACAGATACGCAGTATTTT. It is translated as CASSQDPGLVTSTDTQYF.

The rearrangement uses TRBV5-5 and TRBJ2-7; D unresolved. The germline V and J ends were trimmed by 4 bases and 5 bases, with 7 bases remaining between them. CDR1 is SGHKS, CDR2 YYEKEE, per germline (reference sequence). The CDR3 is made up of 11 amino acids. The chain's CDR3 is CASSLVDEQYF. CDR3 bases: TGTGCCAGCAGCCTCGTGGACGAGCAGTACTTC.

The rearrangement joins TRBV19 to TRBJ2-7; tentatively, D is TRBD1 (7 bases). Germline V gene data show CDR1 as LNHDA and CDR2 as SQIVND (reference sequence). The length of the CDR3 is 15 residues. Trimming took off 3 bases at V and 1 base at J, with 13 bases between the two ends. CDR3 residues: CASSMMTGRSYEQYF. As DNA, the CDR3 is TGTGCCAGTAGTATGATGACAGGGAGGTCCTACGAGCAGTACTTC.

This clone showed up just once. The CDR3 loop reads CASSQEGGAPSADTQYF. The CDR3, as DNA: TGTGCCAGCAGCCAAGAGGGGGGAGCCCCTTCCGCAGATACGCAGTATTTT. V usage is TRBV4-2 and J usage is TRBJ2-3; D is possibly TRBD2 (6 bases). Trimming pared 0 bases from V and 4 bases from J, leaving 17 bases between. The CDR3 has 17 amino acids. Germline V CDR1 and CDR2: LGHNA, YNFKEQ.

The gene calls are TRBV5-1 and TRBJ2-1; D gene uncertain. The CDR3 covers 15 residues. V lost 5 bases to trimming and J lost 6 bases, with 18 bases between them. Germline V gene data show CDR1 as SGHRS and CDR2 as YFSETQ. CDR3 coding DNA: TGCGCCAGCAGATTGCTCGGAGCCACTATCAATGAGCAGTTCTTC. This codes for CASRLLGATINEQFF.

This clone appeared once. CDR3 DNA: TGTGCCAGCAGCTTGTGGGGTCGGGGGCAGGGACCGGGCTACACCTTC. The encoded protein is CASSLWGRGQGPGYTF. The genes are TRBV5-4 and TRBJ1-2; possibly TRBD1 for D (6 bases). CDR1 is SGHNT and CDR2 is YYREEE in the germline V gene (reference sequence). The CDR3 totals 16 residues. Trimming pared 1 base from V and 8 bases from J, leaving 21 bases between.

The chain joins TRBV6-5 to TRBJ2-3; the D gene could be TRBD1 or TRBD2 (5 bases each). The length of the CDR3 is 14 residues. V was cut by 9 bases and J by 4 bases, with 17 bases left in between. Germline assignment: CDR1 MNHEY and CDR2 SVGAGI. The CDR3 bases are TGTGCCAGTGGGGTCCCCGGGACGGCAGATACGCAGTATTTT. Its protein is CASGVPGTADTQYF.

J is TRBJ1-1 and V is TRBV13; possibly TRBD1 for D (5 bases). This CDR3 has 16 residues. Germline CDR1 is PRHDT and CDR2 is FYEKMQ (reference sequence). V was trimmed by 0 bases and J by 0 bases, leaving 11 bases between them. This chain's CDR3 is CASSLGKWGMNTEAFF. The DNA of the CDR3 is TGTGCCAGCAGCTTAGGAAAATGGGGCATGAACACTGAAGCTTTCTTT.

The V call is TRBV7-9, the J call TRBJ2-7; weak D call: TRBD1 (5 bases). The germline V and J ends were trimmed by 2 bases and 8 bases, with 10 bases remaining between them. Germline V gives CDR1 SEHNR, CDR2 FQNEAQ (reference sequence). The CDR3 totals 12 residues. CDR3: CASSLRGYQQYF. Here the CDR3 DNA reads TGTGCCAGCAGCTTAAGGGGTTACCAGCAGTACTTC. The full variable domain, rest sourced from reference TRBV7-9 and TRBJ2-7, is DTGVSQNPRHKITKRGQNVTFRCDPISEHNRLYWYRQTLGQGPEFLTYFQNEAQLEKSRLLSDRFSAERPKGSFSTLEIQRTEQGDSAMYLCASSLRGYQQYFGPGTRLTVT.

The chain has TRBV9 and TRBJ1-1, with D maybe TRBD1 (6 bases). The CDR3 contains 16 residues. V was clipped by 0 bases and J by 7 bases, with 19 bases between them. The germline gives CDR1 SGDLS, CDR2 YYNGEE. The CDR3 region is CASSVEPNRGAGEAFF. DNA of the CDR3: TGTGCCAGCAGCGTAGAGCCCAACCGGGGGGCTGGTGAAGCTTTCTTT.

The chain joins TRBV28 to TRBJ1-1; no clear D. The V end was cut by 8 bases, the J end by 1 base, with 11 bases between. This CDR3 is built from 13 residues. The germline V gene has CDR1 MDHEN and CDR2 SYDVKM. CDR3 bases: TGTGCCAGCCTCGCGGGGAGGAACACTGAAGCTTTCTTT. Translating gives CASLAGRNTEAFF. The full variable domain, with the rest looked up from reference TRBV28 and TRBJ1-1, is DVKVTQSSRYLVKRTGEKVFLECVQDMDHENMFWYRQDPGLGLRLIYFSYDVKMKEKGDIPEGYSVSREKKERFSLILESASTNQTSMYLCASLAGRNTEAFFGQGTRLTVV.

The gene calls are TRBV28 and TRBJ2-2; D is unclear. The CDR3 has 16 amino acids. The germline CDR1 and CDR2 sequences are MDHEN and SYDVKM. V lost 6 bases and J lost 0, with 14 bases in between. The DNA for the CDR3 is TGTGCCAGCAGCTCAACAACCGGGTCGAACACCGGGGAGCTGTTTTTT. This encodes CASSSTTGSNTGELFF.

The chain links TRBV5-1 to TRBJ2-2, with TRBD1 matching 7 bases. This CDR3 is 13 amino acids long. In germline, CDR1 is SGHRS, CDR2 YFSETQ. V gave up 4 bases and J gave up 8 bases; unmatched junction bases: 5. CDR3 sequence: CASSRGQSGELFF. In DNA, the CDR3 is TGCGCCAGCAGCCGGGGACAGTCGGGGGAGCTGTTTTTT.

The rearrangement joins TRBV19 to TRBJ1-2; 10 positions match TRBD1. Germline V gene data show CDR1 as LNHDA and CDR2 as SQIVND (reference sequence). CDR3 size: 13 residues. After removal of 6 bases from V and 7 bases from J, the junction contained 5 bases not matched to a gene. CDR3 loop: CASRDRGQGGYTF. As DNA, the CDR3 is TGTGCCAGTAGAGACAGGGGGCAAGGTGGCTACACCTTC.

The chain carries TRBV5-6 and TRBJ1-3; D gene ambiguous. The length of the CDR3 is 14 residues. The V gene's germline CDR1 is SGHDT and CDR2 YYEEEE. With 2 bases removed from V and 3 bases from J, the gap between germline ends came to 9 bases. The DNA of the CDR3 is TGTGCCAGCAGCTTCCATACGGTTGGAAACACCATATATTTT. Protein product: CASSFHTVGNTIYF.

J is TRBJ1-5 and V is TRBV19, with unresolved D. The CDR3 length is 12 residues. V lost 6 bases, J lost 9 bases, and 12 bases lay in between. Looked up from germline, CDR1 is LNHDA and CDR2 is SQIVND (reference sequence). The CDR3 nucleotides read TGTGCCAGTAGGGCTGGGCTCCGGCCCCAGCATTTT. As protein: CASRAGLRPQHF.

This chain links TRBV11-2 with TRBJ2-7, with D perhaps TRBD1 (5 bases). The V end was cut by 1 base, the J end by 2 bases, with 12 bases between. This CDR3 spans 15 amino acids. The germline CDR1 and CDR2 sequences are SGHAT and FQNNGV. The CDR3 reads CASSLAADSTYEQYF. CDR3 in DNA: TGTGCCAGCAGCTTAGCGGCCGACAGCACCTACGAGCAGTACTTC.

The genes are TRBV9 and TRBJ2-5; 7 bases are a match to TRBD2. Germline CDR1 reads SGDLS; CDR2 reads YYNGEE. The CDR3 is 15 amino acids. Losses at the gene ends were 0 bases for V and 2 bases for J; bases not matched to a gene: 4. Here the CDR3 DNA reads TGTGCCAGCAGCGTAGATGGACTAGGGCAAGAGACCCAGTACTTC. This gives the protein CASSVDGLGQETQYF.

This clone was detected only once. CDR3 region: CASSRRERGAYSNQPQHF. The DNA of the CDR3 is TGTGCCAGCAGCCGTAGGGAGCGGGGGGCGTATAGCAATCAGCCCCAGCATTTT. V is TRBV7-6 and J is TRBJ1-5; perhaps TRBD1 as D (6 bases). This CDR3 is built from 18 residues. The germline V gene encodes CDR1 SGHVS and CDR2 FNYEAQ. Trimming left V 5 bases short and J 0 bases short, with 20 bases between.

CDR3 in amino acids: CASSFSSNEQFF. The CDR3 coding sequence is TGTGCCAGCAGTTTTAGTAGCAATGAGCAGTTCTTC. This chain joins TRBV28 and TRBJ2-1; D unresolved. This CDR3 spans 12 amino acids. Looked up from germline, CDR1 is MDHEN and CDR2 is SYDVKM. Trimming took 3 bases from V and 6 from J, leaving 6 bases between them.